The T cell receptor (beta chain) under discussion was sequenced for a study of T cells in Graves' hyperthyroidism and ophthalmopathy. Across the study: Peripheral blood was secured at the point of initial diagnosis, before any treatment. General study points: Within blood appeared most thyroid clonotypes that had expanded above 0.001. Model-based prediction identified ophthalmopathy a median 6.5 months prior to its onset.

Ophthalmopathy in the patients scored at least 3 on Clinical Activity Score and at least 4 on NOSPECS grade, lasting under 3 months. Amplification targeted TCR beta CDR3 regions from RNA transcripts. With the HTBI primer set, the TCR CDR3 went through a first round of RT-PCR. TCRdb re-called the multiplex PCR reads through MiXCR, storing one row per CDR3 protein. Among 640,000 or so distinct CDR3 sequences listed, 14% were seen once. This clonotype appeared many times. Its cognate antigen is unknown. The sample was blood. This clonotype was sampled from a woman aged 18-29 years with Graves' ophthalmopathy.

CDR3 DNA sequence: TGTGCCAGCAGTCCGAGACAAAGCAATCAGCCCCAGCATTTT. It specifies CASSPRQSNQPQHF. The J gene is TRBJ1-5, the V gene TRBV18, with D unresolved. From germline, CDR1 is KGHSH and CDR2 LQKENI. The CDR3 runs 14 residues. With 8 bases removed from V and 1 base from J, the gap between germline ends came to 12 bases.